The clone carrying this TCR beta chain was detected many times. Its antigen remains unidentified. Sample-barcoded 5' priming and a J-beta primer mix drove a second PCR of roughly 7 to 11 cycles. Each cDNA molecule was tagged by a template-switch adaptor that had 12 random nucleotides. MiXCR was run by TCRdb on the 5' RACE reads, yielding one entry per CDR3 protein. This sample carries about 650,000 distinct CDR3 sequences, approximately 30% of them seen once, and the ten largest clones take approximately 15%. The CDR3 runs to 12 residues. Looked up from germline, CDR1 is SQVTM and CDR2 is ANQGSEA. V shed 4 bases and J shed 2 bases, with 8 bases lying between them. This sample is drawn from a study of blood T cells in healthy people across ages. On the study more broadly: With template switching, about one barcoded beta molecule was captured per two T cells.

Findings and caveats of the study: Higher diversity and more naive CD4+ cells were features of long-lived donors, compared to aged donors. For the donors, CMV status was unknown and possibly confounded expanded clonotype changes.

The sequencing sample was made of blood. This TCR was recovered from a woman older than 75 in good health. The chain is built from TRBV29-1 and TRBJ2-5, with D possibly being TRBD2 (6 bases). The CDR3: CSVAREQETQYF. CDR3 DNA sequence: TGCAGCGTTGCACGGGAGCAAGAGACCCAGTACTTC.